What follows describes a single T cell receptor beta chain. It has no known antigen specificity. The input lacks base qualities; no much larger clone sits a single base away. The immunoSEQ Assay was used to sequence TCRbeta CDR3 regions. After extraction, genomic DNA underwent amplification by bias-controlled multiplex PCR, followed by high-throughput sequencing. As for the original processing: To quantify the absolute abundance of each unique TCRbeta CDR3 region, sequences were collapsed and filtered. Usable DNA was measured by amplifying reference genes present in all nucleated cells, and TCRbeta template counts were normalized to that usable DNA to estimate T cell fraction. Repertoire TCRs were annotated as SARS-CoV-2-specific when V gene, CDR3 amino acid sequence and J gene were exactly matched to a known reactive TCR set. MIRA supplied the reference SARS-CoV-2 TCR set, which was filtered for enrichment in COVID-19-positive ImmuneCODE repertoires so that public or cross-reactive TCRs were removed. Using the MIRA antigens, annotated TCRs were further analysed by specific ORF or by position within an ORF. Depth was the summed frequency of annotated unique rearrangements, while breadth was defined as annotated unique rearrangements over total unique productive rearrangements. Two-sided Wilcoxon rank-sum tests were applied when comparing TCR breadth between groups. Held by TCRdb, this immuneACCESS table contains in-frame sequences only and omits some clones. Under half of the omission traces to an unresolved V gene where checked; the cause of the rest is unknown. That table supplies the V and J calls and clone size; D and trimming were determined from the DNA. This sample comprises more than 300,000 clones, 80% to 90% of them detected only once. The ten largest make up approximately 11% of the sample.

In the paper's terms, the treatment or condition label means: 19 received Ad26.COV2.S at low or high dose, single or two shots; several received placebo; per-sample allocation not given. For vaccine and placebo recipients, repertoires were sequenced using samples collected on day 63 after the first injection. Cohort 1b enrolled fewer than 30 adults aged 18-55 years at a single site in Boston, USA, between 29 July and 7 August 2020. As a vaccine, Ad26.COV2.S was a replication-incompetent adenovirus type 26 vector that expressed a prefusion-stabilized SARS-CoV-2 spike protein derived from the original Wuhan strain. The record originates from a study of Ad26.COV2.S vaccination and SARS-CoV-2 variants listed by TCRdb under 2021. Background on the whole study: Vaccine-arm donors came from COV1001, a multicentre, randomized, double-blind, placebo-controlled phase I-IIa trial of Ad26.COV2.S in healthy adults. Ad26.COV2.S was administered intramuscularly at a dose of 5x10^10 or 1x10^11 viral particles, either as one shot or as two shots given 56 days apart. TCRbeta repertoire sequencing was used to assess the specificity and breadth of SARS-CoV-2-reactive T cell receptors after Ad26.COV2.S vaccination. A total of around 32 samples were included in the TCR-sequenced set, comprising roughly 20 Ad26.COV2.S vaccine recipients, 5 placebo recipients and 8 SARS-CoV-2 convalescent individuals. Blinding of investigators to trial group allocation was maintained during experiments and outcome assessment. Participants in the trial were split at random into five groups of five each, receiving low-dose or high-dose Ad26.COV2.S once or twice, or else placebo on both occasions.

Paper-wide results and their limitations: Vaccine and placebo recipients had similar non-spike TCR breadth, a finding consistent with the vaccine containing only spike. According to the authors, total T cell responses may have been underestimated by the TCR breadth and depth analyses. Ad26.COV2.S recipients had higher spike-specific TCR breadth than placebo recipients (P = 0.0014). Substantial breadth of spike-specific CD8+ and CD4+ T cell responses was reported after vaccination. The study was not powered for comparison of responses between vaccine doses or regimens.

V and J are trimmed by 6 bases and 14 bases, and the gene matches miss 7 bases of the junction. Via the germline V gene, CDR1 is MDHEN and CDR2 SYDVKM. The CDR3, cysteine through phenylalanine, is 11 amino acids long. The retained sequence is limited to the CDR3, 33 bases, with the frame set at the first base. The material sequenced was peripheral blood, taken in a trial of Ad26.COV2.S vaccine versus placebo. The clonotype originates from a person aged 18 to 59 who received the Ad26.COV2.S COVID-19 vaccine or a placebo. The chain was built from TRBV28 and TRBJ2-3; 8 nucleotides in the junction match TRBD1. For the CDR3, the sequence is CASRPGTGLYF. Here is the DNA: TGTGCCAGCAGACCCGGGACAGGTCTGTATTTT.